Detailed here is one T cell receptor (beta chain). Some clones are missing from TCRdb's copy, which holds only in-frame ones; the method was immunoSEQ multiplex PCR. The sample holds about 270,000 clones, approximately 90% seen once. This sample is drawn from a study of blood T cell repertoires in COVID-19. Germline CDR1 reads LGHDT; CDR2 reads YNNKEL (reference sequence). This CDR3 region has 15 residues. J was trimmed by 12 bases and V by 3 bases; bases with no gene match: 14. The specimen was PBMCs or T cells enriched from blood (not recorded which). The receptor comes from a man aged 35 to 55 who had been exposed to COVID-19. V and J are TRBV3-1 (or the pseudogene TRBV3-2) and TRBJ2-1, with TRBD2 matching 7 bases. CDR3 sequence: CASSQTETTSQGQFF. In nucleotides, the CDR3 is TGTGCCAGCAGCCAGACAGAAACGACTAGCCAGGGGCAGTTCTTC.